The 8 T cell receptor beta chains given below trace back to one sample, sequenced in a study of T cell responses to AZD1222 COVID-19 vaccine. Using immunoSEQ multiplex PCR, the repertoire was profiled, and TCRdb retains in-frame clones only, with some absent. The profile covers over 60,000 clones, with around 86% appearing a single time and more than 20% taken by the ten largest. Sample: peripheral blood, taken on day 0 of AZD1222 vaccination. The receptors were gathered from an adult in good health.

The chain is built from TRBV9 and TRBJ1-3; no definite D call. Trimming removed 0 bases from V and 5 bases from J, with 12 bases in between. The CDR3 runs to 15 residues. Germline V gene lookup returns CDR1 SGDLS and CDR2 YYNGEE. CDR3 nucleotides: TGTGCCAGCAGCGTAGGACCCGACGGCCGAAACACCATATATTTT. As protein: CASSVGPDGRNTIYF.

This chain uses TRBV28 with TRBJ2-7; a possible D gene is TRBD2 (6 bases). V lost 6 bases and J 5 bases, leaving 20 bases between the germline ends. The CDR3 runs 15 residues. Per germline, CDR1 MDHEN and CDR2 SYDVKM. The CDR3 is CASSRPRRGLHEQYF. The CDR3 region has the DNA TGTGCCAGCAGCCGACCGAGACGGGGACTTCACGAGCAGTACTTC.

Only one count was recorded for this clone. The rearrangement uses TRBV5-6 and TRBJ1-6; D might be TRBD1 (5 bases). V lost 4 bases and J lost 5, with 16 bases in between. Germline V gene lookup returns CDR1 SGHDT and CDR2 YYEEEE. This CDR3 is 16 amino acids long. The CDR3 loop is CASSRDPRPNNSPLHF. For the CDR3, the DNA is TGTGCCAGCAGCCGGGACCCACGGCCCAATAATTCACCCCTCCACTTT. The variable domain in full, with the rest retrieved from reference TRBV5-6 and TRBJ1-6, is DAGVTQSPTHLIKTRGQQVTLRCSPKSGHDTVSWYQQALGQGPQFIFQYYEEEERQRGNFPDRFSGHQFPNYSSELNVNALLLGDSALYLCASSRDPRPNNSPLHFGNGTRLTVT.

V gene TRBV7-2 combines with J gene TRBJ2-7; D gene unclear. V lost 1 base and J lost 2, with 12 bases in between. The germline CDR1 and CDR2 sequences are SGHTA and FQGNSA. The length of the CDR3 is 15 residues. The DNA of the CDR3 is TGTGCCAGCAGCTTAGGGGGTCAGGTTCCCTACGAGCAGTACTTC. Encoded protein: CASSLGGQVPYEQYF. Drawing the rest from reference TRBV7-2 and TRBJ2-7, the complete variable domain is GAGVSQSPSNKVTEKGKDVELRCDPISGHTALYWYRQSLGQGLEFLIYFQGNSAPDKSGLPSDRFSAERTGGSVSTLTIQRTQQEDSAVYLCASSLGGQVPYEQYFGPGTRLTVT.

This chain links TRBV2 with TRBJ1-2, with 7 positions matching TRBD1. The CDR3 spans 14 residues. The V segment lost 7 bases and the J segment 5 bases; nucleotides outside the gene matches: 10. The germline CDR1 and CDR2 sequences are SNHLY and FYNNEI. DNA of the CDR3: TGTGCCAGCACCTTAACGACAGGGACATATGGCTACACCTTC. Translation gives CASTLTTGTYGYTF.

The chain carries TRBV5-4 and TRBJ2-7, with 8 bases lining up with TRBD2. This CDR3 region has 15 residues. CDR1 and CDR2 from the germline V gene are SGHNT and YYREEE (reference sequence). V lost 2 bases, J lost 3 bases, and 7 bases stayed unmatched. CDR3 sequence (DNA): TGTGCCAGCAGCTTCACAGCGGGGGAAATCTACGAGCAGTACTTC. It translates to CASSFTAGEIYEQYF.

This clone occurred a few times. The rearrangement uses TRBV6-5 and TRBJ2-3; D remains ambiguous. The CDR3 runs 12 residues. Germline lookup yields CDR1 MNHEY and CDR2 SVGAGI. V lost 6 bases and J 4 bases, leaving 8 bases between the germline ends. CDR3 loop: CASSPASDTQYF. The DNA of the CDR3 is TGTGCCAGCAGCCCAGCGTCAGATACGCAGTATTTT.

The rearrangement links TRBV19 to TRBJ2-3; 9 positions match TRBD2. Trimming cost V 3 bases and J 3 bases; bases outside gene matches: 13. Germline CDR1 and CDR2: LNHDA and SQIVND (reference sequence). CDR3 size: 18 residues. The CDR3 region is CASSMGSLAGKSTDTQYF. As DNA, the CDR3 is TGTGCCAGTAGTATGGGATCCCTAGCGGGGAAGAGTACAGATACGCAGTATTTT. Full variable domain (missing parts from reference TRBV19 and TRBJ2-3): DGGITQSPKYLFRKEGQNVTLSCEQNLNHDAMYWYRQDPGQGLRLIYYSQIVNDFQKGDIAEGYSVSREKKESFPLTVTSAQKNPTAFYLCASSMGSLAGKSTDTQYFGPGTRLTVL.